This T cell receptor beta chain was sequenced during a study of blood T cell repertoires in COVID-19. Study background: PBMCs, B-cell-depleted T cells, or T cells were the source of the cDNA or gDNA that made up the material.

Per the authors' pipeline: The authors estimated nucleated cell counts from reference gene primer amplification. Here immunoSEQ multiplex PCR was the method, and the copy in TCRdb shows in-frame clones only, minus some. The V and J calls and the clone size are those of that table, but D and trimming were determined from the DNA. Of roughly 150,000 clones listed, around 82% are singletons. In germline, CDR1 is PRHDT, CDR2 FYEKMQ (reference sequence). The CDR3 runs 15 residues. Trimming left V 7 bases short and J 4 bases short, with 18 bases between. The source is a man aged 65 to 79 with active or convalescent COVID-19. V is TRBV13 and J is TRBJ2-3; weak D call: TRBD2 (6 bases). Sequenced material: peripheral blood. CDR3 residues: CASTPMDYLPDTQYF. Written as DNA, the CDR3 is TGTGCCAGCACCCCTATGGACTATTTGCCAGATACGCAGTATTTT.